This T cell receptor beta chain stems from a study of T-cell memory formation after mild COVID-19. Study information: TCR clusters largely stayed donor specific. Study-level results: A second wave expanding day 15 to 37 was CD4+-biased; contracting clones were balanced. Largely, contracting CD4+ clones fell within CM and EM, and contracting CD8+ clones within EMRA.

The CDR3 has 12 residues. Germline CDR1 reads DFQATT; CDR2 reads SNEGSKA (reference sequence). A few counts support this clonotype. The antigen is not known. One entry per CDR3 protein results from TCRdb running MiXCR on the 5' RACE reads. The table records about 250,000 distinct CDR3 sequences, around 15% of them present only once. The chain is built from TRBV20-1 and TRBJ2-7, with 7 positions matching TRBD2. The material sequenced was PBMCs or a T cell subset sorted from them (not recorded which). The receptor was isolated from a man between 18 and 35 years old who had mild COVID-19 (a few samples of this study predate the infection). Cell type and time point are not known. This CDR3 is CRAGGGEHEQYF. The CDR3 DNA is TGCAGGGCCGGTGGGGGGGAGCACGAGCAGTACTTC.